This T cell receptor (beta chain) was recorded in a study of response to subunit inactivated influenza vaccine. Study-wide findings and caveats: It was suggested by the authors that few new T cells are recruited by each seasonal influenza vaccination.

This clonotype was counted a few times. The antigen remains undetermined. The CDR3 consists of 14 residues. After removal of 5 bases from V and 2 bases from J, the junction contained 9 bases not matched to a gene. CDR1 is DFQATT and CDR2 is SNEGSKA in the germline V gene (reference sequence). One entry per CDR3 protein, called by TCRdb with MiXCR from the RT-PCR reads. The data hold 200,000 to 300,000 distinct CDR3 sequences, with 10% to 15% observed a single time. The V call is TRBV20-1, the J call TRBJ2-7; 7 bases agree with TRBD2. This sequence originates from a man aged 50 or older who received an inactivated influenza vaccine. The material was non-naive T cells sorted from PBMCs, obtained approximately 15 days before vaccination. CDR3: CSASGLENPYEQYF. CDR3 nucleotide sequence: TGCAGTGCTTCCGGACTAGAAAACCCCTACGAGCAGTACTTC.